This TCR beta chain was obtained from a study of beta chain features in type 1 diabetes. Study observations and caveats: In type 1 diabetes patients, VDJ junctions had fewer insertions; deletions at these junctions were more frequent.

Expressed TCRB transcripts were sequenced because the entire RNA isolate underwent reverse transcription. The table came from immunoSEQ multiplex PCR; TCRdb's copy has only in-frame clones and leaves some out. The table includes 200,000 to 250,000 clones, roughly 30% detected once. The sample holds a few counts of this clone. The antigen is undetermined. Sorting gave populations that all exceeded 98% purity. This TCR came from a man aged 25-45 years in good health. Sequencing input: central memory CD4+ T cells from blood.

CDR3 nucleotides: TGTGCCAGCACCTCGGACAGGCTCGGCTACACCTTC. The encoded protein is CASTSDRLGYTF. The chain carries TRBV28 and TRBJ1-2; TRBD1 matches at 7 bases. CDR1 and CDR2 (germline): MDHEN, SYDVKM. Trimming removed 7 bases from V and 8 bases from J; junction bases left unmatched: 7. CDR3 size: 12 residues.